One TCR beta chain is described in this entry. As processed by the authors: Using reference gene primer amplification, nucleated cell counts were estimated. Only in-frame clones appear in the TCRdb table, and some are missing; sequencing was by immunoSEQ multiplex PCR. Clone size and V and J calls were adopted from that table, with D and trimming inferred from the DNA. The sample yields about 250,000 clones, 84% seen once. This specimen belongs to a study of blood T cell repertoires in COVID-19. About the research overall: Researchers got acute and convalescent COVID-19 samples from the United States, Italy and Spain.

This CDR3 spans 15 amino acids. Germline lookup yields CDR1 KGHSH and CDR2 LQKENI. The V segment lost 4 bases and the J segment 6 bases; nucleotides outside the gene matches: 4. Sequencing was carried out using peripheral blood. This chain joins TRBV18 and TRBJ1-6; 9 nucleotides line up with TRBD1. The receptor was isolated from a man aged 45-60 years with acute or convalescent COVID-19. The CDR3 here is CASSQRDRANSPLHF. As DNA, the CDR3 is TGTGCCAGCTCACAAAGGGACAGGGCTAATTCACCCCTCCACTTT.